This TCR beta chain came from a study of post-analysis software for immune sequencing data. The length of the CDR3 is 19 residues. The germline gives CDR1 LGHNA, CDR2 YSLEER. V lost 4 bases to trimming and J lost 4 bases; unmatched junction nucleotides: 8. On this clonotype: Its antigen is as yet unknown.

Study-level findings and limits: Five TRBV segments were significantly more frequent in patients than in controls. TRBV5-6, TRBV5-1 and TRBV20-1 were among these segments.

TCR beta libraries were prepared from cDNA with unique molecular identifiers. MiXCR, run by TCRdb on the PCR reads, gives a single entry per CDR3 protein. The sample lists roughly 700,000 distinct CDR3 sequences; roughly 27% were seen once. J is TRBJ2-6 and V is TRBV4-3; 15 nucleotides line up with TRBD2. Sequencing was done on a sample of blood. The TCR was taken from a girl aged 10-17 years with multiple sclerosis. CDR3 residues: CASSRGTSGRLSGANVLTF. The CDR3 DNA reads as TGCGCCAGCAGCCGAGGGACTAGCGGGAGGCTATCCGGGGCCAACGTCCTGACTTTC.